The 30 T cell receptor beta chains in this list originate from one sample, sequenced in a study of low-dose radiotherapy and immunotherapy resistance in tumors. First-strand cDNA relied on TRAV- and TRBV-specific primers spanning alpha and beta chains. TCRs underwent 20 PCR cycles of amplification with a constant-region primer and V-primer adapter. MiXCR, applied by TCRdb to the reads, yields one record per CDR3 protein. Of around 60,000 distinct CDR3 sequences in the sample, less than 30% are singletons; the top ten hold approximately 7.2%. Indicated time point: after trial treatment. Specified treatment: LDRT plus nivolumab, ipilimumab, low-dose cyclophosphamide and aspirin (RACIN trial). Sample: PBMCs, taken after low-dose radiotherapy plus immunotherapy. The receptors come from a male donor with prostate cancer.

This clonotype was counted at least ten times. V usage is TRBV29-1 and J usage is TRBJ1-1; D unclear. This CDR3 has 12 residues. The V gene lost 6 bases and the J gene lost 1 base, with 9 bases spanning the gap. Germline V gene lookup returns CDR1 SQVTM and CDR2 ANQGSEA. CDR3 sequence (DNA): TGCAGCGTCTCCGGGCAGAACACTGAAGCTTTCTTT. Translation: CSVSGQNTEAFF.

This clonotype was found many times. The chain combines TRBV28 with TRBJ1-1; unclear D gene. Germline loops: CDR1 MDHEN, CDR2 SYDVKM. CDR3 length equals 14 residues. V was pared by 5 bases and J by 0 bases, with 10 bases between. CDR3 bases: TGTGCCAGCAGTCCCCCGGGGATGAACACTGAAGCTTTCTTT. It codes for CASSPPGMNTEAFF.

Concerning this clonotype: A far larger clone lies a single base away; this is likely a read error. The CDR3 DNA is TGTGCCAGCAGCTTAGCGCGGGGCGCCCCCCGCGAGCAGTTCTTC. Amino acid sequence: CASSLARGAPREQFF. The chain recombines TRBV7-2 with TRBJ2-1, with D maybe TRBD2 (6 bases). Deletions cut 0 bases from V and 10 bases from J, with 16 bases between. Germline values: CDR1 SGHTA, CDR2 FQGNSA. This CDR3 has 15 residues.

Comments on this clonotype: It differs at one base from a far larger clone, so likely a read error. The chain uses TRBV3-1 and TRBJ2-5, with 10 positions matching TRBD2. V shed 0 bases, J shed 11 bases, and the junction held 18 bases outside the gene matches. The CDR3 sequence is 18 residues long. Germline V gene data show CDR1 as LGHDT and CDR2 as YNNKEL (reference sequence). The CDR3 DNA sequence: TGTGCCAGCAGCCAAGAAAGCACTAGCGGGACTTCCTACAATGAGCAGTACTTC. It codes for CASSQESTSGTSYNEQYF.

This clonotype was counted ten times or more. J is TRBJ2-5 and V is TRBV20-1; 10 bases fit TRBD1. Germline trimming cut 0 bases from V and 2 bases from J; bases unmatched to any gene: 6. The V gene's germline CDR1 is DFQATT and CDR2 SNEGSKA (reference sequence). There are 16 residues in the CDR3. The DNA of the CDR3 is TGCAGTGCTAGAGAACCGGACAGGGGGTTTCAAGAGACCCAGTACTTC. As protein: CSAREPDRGFQETQYF.

This chain connects TRBV7-3 to TRBJ2-5; D possibly corresponds to TRBD1 (5 bases). Trimming removed 5 bases at V and 3 bases at J, with 13 bases between. This CDR3 has 14 amino acids. Per germline, CDR1 SGHTA and CDR2 FQGTGA. CDR3 DNA: TGTGCCAGCAGCCCCCTGGGGCGGAAAGAGACCCAGTACTTC. Translating gives CASSPLGRKETQYF.

This clonotype was recorded at least ten times. The chain has TRBV24-1 and TRBJ2-5; 10 bases fit TRBD1. V lost 4 bases, J lost 6 bases, and 7 bases stayed unmatched. The germline V gene encodes CDR1 KGHDR and CDR2 SFDVKD. The CDR3 is 15 amino acids. The CDR3 reads CATSEPGQGTKTQYF. DNA of the CDR3: TGTGCCACCAGTGAACCGGGACAGGGGACGAAGACCCAGTACTTC.

The chain recombines TRBV4-2 with TRBJ2-6, with 13 bases fitting TRBD2. V lost 0 bases to trimming and J lost 1 base; unmatched junction nucleotides: 0. The CDR3 sequence is 18 residues long. Germline V gives CDR1 LGHNA, CDR2 YNFKEQ. The DNA of the CDR3 is TGTGCCAGCAGCCAAGAGACTAGCGGGGGGTCTGGGGCCAACGTCCTGACTTTC. This translates into CASSQETSGGSGANVLTF.

There are many counts of this clonotype. The chain uses TRBV2 and TRBJ2-1; 11 bases line up with TRBD2. The germline V gene has CDR1 SNHLY and CDR2 FYNNEI. The CDR3 is 15 amino acids. J lost 8 bases, V lost 7 bases, and 10 bases had no gene match. The CDR3 DNA reads as TGTGCCAGCAACAAACTAGCGGGAGCGACCGATGAGCAGTTCTTC. It encodes CASNKLAGATDEQFF.

The table lists this clonotype with many counts. V and J are TRBV7-9 and TRBJ1-2, with a tentative D call TRBD1 (5 bases). The germline CDR1 and CDR2 sequences are SEHNR and FQNEAQ (reference sequence). V lost 3 bases, J lost 6 bases, and 8 bases lay in between. The CDR3 has 12 amino acids. This chain's CDR3 is CASSFGGNGYTF. The CDR3 DNA reads TGTGCCAGCAGCTTCGGGGGGAATGGCTACACCTTC.

This clonotype was found many times. The CDR3 sequence is CASSYDSGANVLTF. In nucleotides, the CDR3 is TGTGCCAGCAGTTACGACTCTGGGGCCAACGTCCTGACTTTC. This sequence joins TRBV6-2 or TRBV6-3 and TRBJ2-6; D gene uncertain. The CDR3 is made up of 14 amino acids. CDR1 MNHEY and CDR2 SVGEGT come from the germline V gene. With 2 bases removed from V and 0 bases from J, the gap between germline ends came to 2 bases.

This clonotype was seen ten or more times. V usage is TRBV28 and J usage is TRBJ2-5, with 7 nucleotides matching TRBD2. The V gene end was trimmed by 3 bases and the J gene end by 2 bases; junction bases not matched to a gene: 6. CDR1 is MDHEN, CDR2 SYDVKM, per germline. The CDR3 has 15 amino acids. CDR3: CASSFGAGEQETQYF. The CDR3, as DNA: TGTGCCAGCAGTTTTGGGGCGGGAGAGCAAGAGACCCAGTACTTC.

This clonotype has ten or more counts. The V and J genes are TRBV5-5 and TRBJ1-3; no reliable D call. CDR3 length equals 17 residues. Trimming took 3 bases from V and 0 from J, leaving 16 bases between them. Germline V CDR1 and CDR2: SGHKS, YYEKEE (reference sequence). The CDR3 protein is CASSSRRGEVSGNTIYF. The CDR3, as DNA: TGTGCCAGCAGCTCCCGACGGGGTGAAGTCTCTGGAAACACCATATATTTT.

This clonotype has a count of ten or more. The chain combines TRBV7-9 with TRBJ2-7; 9 positions match TRBD2. The V and J ends lost 5 bases and 2 bases, in that order; junction bases with no gene match: 7. The CDR3 spans 15 residues. Germline CDR1 is SEHNR and CDR2 is FQNEAQ (reference sequence). The CDR3 region is CASSLSGSTTYEQYF. The DNA for the CDR3 is TGTGCCAGCAGCCTTAGCGGGAGCACTACCTACGAGCAGTACTTC.

To note about this clonotype: Possible read error: a much larger clone is one base away. The chain couples TRBV7-9 to TRBJ1-5; D remains ambiguous. CDR1 SEHNR and CDR2 FQNEAQ come from the germline V gene (reference sequence). The CDR3 is 13 residues long. The CDR3 coding sequence is TGTGCCAGCAGCTTAGGGAATAATCAGCCCAAGCATTTT. Its protein is CASSLGNNQPKHF. Based on the CDR3 plus reference TRBV7-9 and TRBJ1-5, the full variable domain is DTGVSQNPRHKITKRGQNVTFRCDPISEHNRLYWYRQTLGQGPEFLTYFQNEAQLEKSRLLSDRFSAERPKGSFSTLEIQRTEQGDSAMYLCASSLGNNQPKHFGDGTRLSIL.

This clonotype has ten or more counts. This chain uses TRBV5-1 with TRBJ1-3, with 9 bases that match TRBD1. This CDR3 spans 15 amino acids. V lost 4 bases and J lost 5; bases outside the gene matches: 7. The germline gives CDR1 SGHRS, CDR2 YFSETQ. The CDR3 nucleotides are TGCGCCAGCAGCCCGGGACAGGGAGGTCGAAACACCATATATTTT. It encodes CASSPGQGGRNTIYF.

This clonotype was seen repeatedly, ten times or more. The CDR3 DNA reads TGTGCCAGCAGCTTGGACGACAGGTTCTATGGAAACACCATATATTTT. This codes for CASSLDDRFYGNTIYF. The J gene is TRBJ1-3, the V gene TRBV5-6, with D tentatively TRBD1 (6 bases). V lost 0 bases to trimming and J lost 3 bases, with 13 bases between them. The germline gives CDR1 SGHDT, CDR2 YYEEEE. This CDR3 comprises 16 residues.

This clonotype was observed at least ten times. The chain has TRBV12-3 or TRBV12-4 and TRBJ1-2, with 10 bases identical to TRBD1. CDR3 length equals 15 residues. After removal of 5 bases from V and 3 bases from J, the junction contained 6 bases not matched to a gene. CDR3 protein: CASSPRDRGDYGYTF. The CDR3 nucleotides are TGTGCCAGCAGTCCCCGGGACAGGGGTGACTATGGCTACACCTTC.

This sequence joins TRBV7-2 and TRBJ2-7; D gene uncertain. The germline gives CDR1 SGHTA, CDR2 FQGNSA. V lost 3 bases to trimming and J lost 9 bases, with 9 bases between them. The CDR3 consists of 11 residues. The CDR3 DNA is TGTGCCAGCAGCTTTTCCAGTGGGCAGTACTTC. It translates to CASSFSSGQYF. Variable domain in full (rest from reference TRBV7-2 and TRBJ2-7): GAGVSQSPSNKVTEKGKDVELRCDPISGHTALYWYRQSLGQGLEFLIYFQGNSAPDKSGLPSDRFSAERTGGSVSTLTIQRTQQEDSAVYLCASSFSSGQYFGPGTRLTVT.

This clonotype was seen ten or more times. This chain joins TRBV5-4 and TRBJ2-7; D gene ambiguous. There are 13 residues in the CDR3. Germline lookup yields CDR1 SGHNT and CDR2 YYREEE (reference sequence). With 0 bases removed from V and 3 bases from J, the gap between germline ends came to 7 bases. DNA for the CDR3: TGTGCCAGCAGCTTGGACAGAAACTACGAGCAGTACTTC. Translated, it gives CASSLDRNYEQYF.

The V and J genes are TRBV9 and TRBJ2-7, with 8 positions matching TRBD1. Germline trimming cut 6 bases from V and 3 bases from J; bases unmatched to any gene: 5. The germline V gene has CDR1 SGDLS and CDR2 YYNGEE. This CDR3 region has 13 residues. The DNA of the CDR3 is TGTGCCAGCACTGGACAGGGAGACTACGAGCAGTACTTC. It is translated as CASTGQGDYEQYF.

This clonotype occurred many times. This chain joins TRBV19 and TRBJ2-3, with D hard to call. The length of the CDR3 is 14 residues. Trimming removed 3 bases from V and 4 bases from J, with 11 bases in between. Germline CDR1 reads LNHDA; CDR2 reads SQIVND (reference sequence). CDR3 DNA: TGTGCCAGTAGTATTTCAGCTGTGCCAGATACGCAGTATTTT. Its translation is CASSISAVPDTQYF.

In its sample, this clonotype was seen once. This sequence is one base from a far larger clone and is likely a read error. CDR3 sequence (DNA): TGTGCCAGCACCCTAGACCTGGCTAGCGGGAGGGAGTTCTTC. Its translation: CASTLDLASGREFF. The genes are TRBV7-7 and TRBJ2-1; 12 bases map to TRBD2. V lost 7 bases, J lost 14 bases, and 12 bases stayed unmatched. In germline, CDR1 is SSHAT, CDR2 FNYEAQ (reference sequence). The CDR3 extends over 14 amino acids.

This clonotype was counted many times. V and J are TRBV20-1 and TRBJ2-7; D is perhaps TRBD2 (7 bases). Trimming removed 6 bases at V and 3 bases at J, with 18 bases between. CDR1 is DFQATT, CDR2 SNEGSKA, per germline (reference sequence). This CDR3 is 14 amino acids long. CDR3 sequence: CSAPLGGANYEQYF. For the CDR3, the DNA is TGCAGTGCACCCCTGGGGGGGGCCAACTACGAGCAGTACTTC.

There are many counts of this clonotype. CDR3 in amino acids: CASSRGRNQPQHF. The CDR3 DNA sequence: TGTGCCAGTAGCCGGGGTCGAAATCAGCCCCAGCATTTT. This chain joins TRBV19 and TRBJ1-5, with D uncertain. The CDR3 runs to 13 residues. The V gene's germline CDR1 is LNHDA and CDR2 SQIVND (reference sequence). Trimming removed 6 bases at V and 4 bases at J, with 10 bases between.

With regard to this clonotype: A far larger clone is only one base removed, so a read error is likely. This CDR3 is CATSNVPGFGTQYF. In DNA form, the CDR3 reads TGTGCCACCAGTAACGTCCCCGGATTTGGGACCCAGTACTTC. The V and J genes are TRBV24-1 and TRBJ2-5; D remains unclear. CDR3 length: 14 amino acids. Trimming took 6 bases from V and 7 from J, leaving 17 bases between them. Germline-derived CDR1 and CDR2 are KGHDR and SFDVKD.

This clonotype has ten or more counts. The rearrangement joins TRBV5-1 to TRBJ2-7, with TRBD1 matching over 9 bases. This CDR3 is built from 16 residues. The ends lost 3 bases at V and 4 bases at J; junction bases unmatched: 11. Germline values: CDR1 SGHRS, CDR2 YFSETQ. The CDR3 DNA reads as TGCGCCAGCAGCTCACAACCGGGACAGGGCGCGTACGAGCAGTACTTC. Translating it yields CASSSQPGQGAYEQYF.

This clonotype was counted many times. The chain combines TRBV4-1 with TRBJ1-4; D is ambiguous. This CDR3 is 12 amino acids long. Germline CDR1 reads MGHRA; CDR2 reads YSYEKL. V was pared by 1 base and J by 8 bases, with 5 bases between. The CDR3 sequence: CASSQVGEKLFF. The DNA of the CDR3 is TGCGCCAGCAGCCAAGTAGGAGAAAAACTGTTTTTT.

The CDR3 bases are TGTGCCAGCAGCTCCTCGGTGGCTCCAAATGAGCTGTTCTTT. This translates into CASSSSVAPNELFF. This chain uses TRBV5-5 with TRBJ1-1; D is undetermined. The V gene's germline CDR1 is SGHKS and CDR2 YYEKEE (reference sequence). This CDR3 has 14 amino acids. The V end was cut by 3 bases, the J end by 14 bases, with 23 bases between.

This clonotype was counted at least ten times. The CDR3 sequence: CASRPGRGVYNEQFF. The CDR3 nucleotides read TGTGCCAGCAGGCCCGGACGGGGGGTGTACAATGAGCAGTTCTTC. This rearrangement joins TRBV11-1 to TRBJ2-1, with TRBD2 matching over 7 bases. CDR1 is SGHAT, CDR2 FQDESV, per germline (reference sequence). V lost 6 bases to trimming and J lost 4 bases; unmatched junction nucleotides: 9. The CDR3 contains 15 residues. The entire variable domain, with the rest obtained from reference TRBV11-1 and TRBJ2-1, is as follows: EAEVAQSPRYKITEKSQAVAFWCDPISGHATLYWYRQILGQGPELLVQFQDESVVDDSQLPKDRFSAERLKGVDSTLKIQPAELGDSAMYLCASRPGRGVYNEQFFGPGTRLTVL.